This TCR beta chain appears in the sequencing data of a study of CD8+ T cells in alopecia areata. Study as a whole: Patients received oral tofacitinib, 5 to 10 mg twice daily, for moderate-to-severe alopecia areata. Findings and limits, study-wide: Higher clonality and more expanded CD8+ clones appeared in lesional than normal scalp. Between patients, shared TCR sequences were less clear than in mice. This was possibly due in part to HLA diversity in the patient population.

Comments on this clone: Its target is not known.

Reverse transcription of extracted RNA yielded cDNA, which provided the sequencing template. Clones were read by immunoSEQ multiplex PCR, and TCRdb kept only the in-frame ones, dropping some. The data show just over 150,000 clones, approximately 53% seen once. In alopecia areata patients, both lesional scalp punch biopsies and peripheral blood were collected. The ends lost 2 bases at V and 0 bases at J; junction bases unmatched: 7. This CDR3 is 16 amino acids long. Germline CDR1 and CDR2: SEHNR and FQNEAQ (reference sequence). The sequencing here drew on CD8+ T cells sorted from blood, taken at week 0. This chain connects TRBV7-9 to TRBJ2-7, with 7 bases identical to TRBD1. This TCR was sampled from a human donor with alopecia areata. CDR3 loop: CASSLSRGLSSYEQYF. CDR3 in DNA: TGTGCCAGCAGCTTATCTAGGGGGCTCTCCTCCTACGAGCAGTACTTC.